This is a list of T cell receptor beta chains from one sample in a study of lung T cells in sarcoidosis with Löfgren's syndrome. MiXCR, applied by TCRdb to the reads, yields one record per CDR3 protein. Here the sample spans some 9,800 distinct CDR3 sequences, just under 20% being singletons. Sequenced: CD4+ T cells from bronchoalveolar lavage. The source is a human donor with sarcoidosis (Löfgren's syndrome or another form), or a control subject (not recorded which). The CDR3 runs from the conserved cysteine through the conserved F or W. A clone size is listed for some rows: how often the clone was seen (once, few, many), or a class if it is expanded.

V: TRBV2; size: many; J: TRBJ1-1; CDR3: CASSELKGISEAFF
V: TRBV6-9; size: -; J: TRBJ2-1; CDR3: CASSYGTSGYSEQFF
V: TRBV28; size: -; J: TRBJ1-2; CDR3: CASSLNGRNNLGYTF
V: TRBV2; size: many; J: TRBJ1-2; CDR3: CASSEGGTALYGYTF
V: TRBV2; size: few; J: TRBJ2-5; CDR3: CACSETSGVLDF
V: TRBV27; size: medium-sized; J: TRBJ1-6; CDR3: CASCVTGPYNSPLHF
V: TRBV4-2; size: medium-sized; J: TRBJ2-3; CDR3: CASSQDWTLGTDTQYF
V: TRBV11-2; size: -; J: TRBJ1-4; CDR3: CASSWGGPNEKLFF
V: TRBV14; size: -; J: TRBJ2-7; CDR3: CASSPKGGGLTYGQYF
V: TRBV5-6; size: few; J: TRBJ1-2; CDR3: CASSSPNNYGYTF
V: TRBV7-2; size: medium-sized; J: TRBJ1-3; CDR3: CASSFGPGPGNTIYF
V: TRBV30; size: -; J: TRBJ1-1; CDR3: CAWSVSGANTEVFF
V: TRBV5-4; size: many; J: TRBJ2-3; CDR3: CASSSYGTSGDRWDTQYF
V: TRBV6-1; size: medium-sized; J: TRBJ1-4; CDR3: CASRQGSTTNEKLFF
V: TRBV28; size: many; J: TRBJ1-2; CDR3: CASSSGTGNRLRYGYTF
V: TRBV7-2; size: medium-sized; J: TRBJ2-2; CDR3: CASSLVAGVDTGELFF
V: TRBV28; size: medium-sized; J: TRBJ2-7; CDR3: CASSLLGGGTSGRPVFYEQYF
V: TRBV5-4; size: many; J: TRBJ2-2; CDR3: CASSLSAGVKVGELFF
V: TRBV7-9; size: many; J: TRBJ2-3; CDR3: CASSSLGGGVTDTQYF
V: TRBV20-1; size: once; J: TRBJ1-1; CDR3: CSASSNTETFF
V: TRBV29-1; size: many; J: TRBJ1-3; CDR3: CSVKGTGSSGNTIYF
V: TRBV7-8; size: many; J: TRBJ2-1; CDR3: CASSLATSGRAGDEQFF
V: TRBV5-1; size: medium-sized; J: TRBJ2-3; CDR3: CASRSGTETDTQYF
V: TRBV28; size: -; J: TRBJ1-5; CDR3: CASSPGVGQPQHF
V: TRBV19; size: many; J: TRBJ1-2; CDR3: CASRSGQTNYGYTF
V: TRBV12-3/TRBV12-4; size: -; J: TRBJ1-2; CDR3: CASSLTVLQLNGYTF
V: TRBV27; size: medium-sized; J: TRBJ2-6; CDR3: CASTQGRWESGANVLTF
V: TRBV20-1; size: many; J: TRBJ2-3; CDR3: CSAPAGTGGTDTQYF
V: TRBV6-1; size: many; J: TRBJ2-7; CDR3: CASSISLAVEYEQYF
V: TRBV7-9; size: many; J: TRBJ2-3; CDR3: CASSSSGSTDTQYF
V: TRBV12-3/TRBV12-4; size: many; J: TRBJ1-5; CDR3: CASSTWRDRNQPQHF
V: TRBV6-1; size: medium-sized; J: TRBJ1-1; CDR3: CASSTGSLNTEAFF
V: TRBV6-5; size: once; J: TRBJ2-1; CDR3: CASSPHGVGSPYNEQFF
V: TRBV11-2; size: -; J: TRBJ2-5; CDR3: CASSLVGFRRDPQYF
V: TRBV7-9; size: -; J: TRBJ1-2; CDR3: CASSLANPSYGYTF
V: TRBV19; size: many; J: TRBJ2-2; CDR3: CASSIPAIWDTGELFF
V: TRBV6-2/TRBV6-3; size: many; J: TRBJ2-2; CDR3: CASSLASGRTFGELFF
V: TRBV6-4; size: many; J: TRBJ2-7; CDR3: CASSDAPGFPYEQYF
V: TRBV27; size: medium-sized; J: TRBJ2-3; CDR3: CASSPLDRTDTQYF
V: TRBV6-1; size: medium-sized; J: TRBJ1-1; CDR3: CASSSLSGVTEAFF
V: TRBV6-1; size: -; J: TRBJ2-2; CDR3: CASSVSGTGGNTGELFF
V: TRBV6-2/TRBV6-3; size: once; J: TRBJ1-1; CDR3: CASSYLRGGTRTESFF
V: TRBV5-1; size: many; J: TRBJ2-3; CDR3: CASSLVQAQTDTQYF
V: TRBV30; size: -; J: TRBJ2-7; CDR3: CAWSPLGQEGYEQYF
V: TRBV7-9; size: many; J: TRBJ1-1; CDR3: CASSSRPGTGATEAFF
V: TRBV11-2; size: many; J: TRBJ2-5; CDR3: CASSLDLLARGTQYF